This is a list of T cell receptor beta chains from one sample in a study of prognosis after radiotherapy for stage I lung cancer. TCRdb reprocessed the multiplex PCR reads via MiXCR and lists one record per CDR3 protein. Counted here are more than 11,000 distinct CDR3 sequences, around a third occurring once; the ten biggest clones make up 28%. The source was PBMCs, collected before or after stereotactic body radiation therapy (not recorded which). These receptors all stem from a donor aged 50 or older with non-small cell lung cancer. Both conserved end residues are part of each CDR3. The D gene is left open where the match is weak. Expanded clones are given a class, and other clones once, few, many or no size at all.

j_gene,abundance,d_gene,v_gene,CDR3aa,CDR3nt
TRBJ1-3,many,-,TRBV9,CASSVGGDSGNTIYF,TGTGCCAGCAGCGTAGGGGGCGACTCTGGAAACACCATATATTTT
TRBJ2-1,medium-sized,TRBD1,TRBV2,CASSEPGQATTEQFF,TGTGCCAGCAGCGAACCGGGACAGGCGACGACTGAGCAGTTCTTC
TRBJ2-7,medium-sized,TRBD2,TRBV27,CASKNLAGGLYEQYF,TGTGCCAGCAAAAACCTAGCGGGAGGACTCTACGAGCAGTACTTC
TRBJ2-7,medium-sized,-,TRBV27,CASRRTTSSYEQYF,TGTGCCAGCAGGAGGACTACCAGCTCCTACGAGCAGTACTTC
TRBJ1-5,-,-,TRBV15,CATSKETVYRNQPQHF,TGTGCCACAAGCAAAGAGACAGTTTATAGGAATCAGCCCCAGCATTTT
TRBJ2-1,many,TRBD2,TRBV13,CASSSRGGRVLFF,TGTGCCAGCAGCTCCCGAGGCGGGAGGGTCCTGTTCTTC
TRBJ1-1,many,-,TRBV7-9,CASSLDWETEAFF,TGTGCCAGCAGCTTGGACTGGGAAACTGAAGCTTTCTTT
TRBJ1-6,medium-sized,-,TRBV20-1,CSARLVGDANSYNSPLHF,TGCAGTGCTAGACTCGTCGGTGACGCCAACTCCTATAATTCACCCCTCCACTTT
TRBJ2-5,many,-,TRBV15,CATSRVYSQETQYF,TGTGCCACCAGCAGAGTGTACTCACAAGAGACCCAGTACTTC
TRBJ1-4,many,-,TRBV5-1,CASSLGSSEKLFF,TGCGCCAGCAGCCTGGGTTCGAGTGAAAAACTGTTTTTT
TRBJ2-1,many,-,TRBV3-1,CASSTHQLMGDEQFF,TGTGCCAGCAGCACACACCAATTAATGGGTGATGAGCAGTTCTTC
TRBJ2-7,-,-,TRBV7-8,CASRLRESSYEQYF,TGTGCCAGCAGGTTACGGGAGAGCTCCTACGAGCAGTACTTC
TRBJ2-3,-,-,TRBV7-9,CASSLPPRQESKDTQYF,TGTGCCAGCAGCTTACCACCGCGGCAGGAGAGCAAAGATACGCAGTATTTT
TRBJ2-1,many,TRBD2,TRBV20-1,CSAEFLAVKYEQFF,TGCAGTGCGGAATTCCTAGCGGTCAAGTATGAGCAGTTCTTC
TRBJ2-7,once,-,TRBV20-1,CSATTHGPGAGEQYF,TGCAGTGCCACCACCCATGGTCCGGGGGCCGGCGAGCAGTACTTC
TRBJ1-1,many,-,TRBV5-1,CASSLVANTEAFF,TGCGCCAGCAGCTTGGTTGCCAACACTGAAGCTTTCTTT
TRBJ2-7,many,TRBD2,TRBV28,CASSSHSGGAYEQYF,TGTGCCAGCAGTTCCCATAGCGGGGGGGCTTACGAGCAGTACTTC
TRBJ1-5,-,-,TRBV7-3,CASSRSVPKVGNQPRHF,TGTGCCAGCAGCCGATCGGTACCTAAGGTAGGCAATCAGCCCCGGCATTTT
TRBJ2-5,-,TRBD2,TRBV5-5,CASSLVGGSPQETQYF,TGTGCCAGCAGCTTGGTTGGCGGGAGTCCTCAAGAGACCCAGTACTTC
TRBJ2-3,many,TRBD2,TRBV28,CASMSRGLAATDTQYF,TGTGCCAGCATGTCTCGGGGACTAGCGGCCACAGATACGCAGTATTTT
TRBJ2-7,many,-,TRBV15,CATSRVGIDEQYF,TGTGCCACCAGCAGAGTGGGCATCGACGAGCAGTACTTC
TRBJ2-2,many,TRBD1,TRBV7-2,CASSFRQGAGTGELFF,TGTGCCAGCAGCTTTCGACAGGGGGCGGGAACCGGGGAGCTGTTTTTT
TRBJ2-7,many,TRBD2,TRBV14,CASSQLSSGASYEQYF,TGTGCCAGCAGCCAATTGTCTAGCGGAGCCTCCTACGAGCAGTACTTC
TRBJ2-1,medium-sized,TRBD2,TRBV2,CASSVTGGQRSLLYNEQFF,TGTGCCAGCAGTGTTACGGGAGGGCAACGGAGTCTTTTGTACAATGAGCAGTTCTTC
TRBJ1-4,many,-,TRBV20-1,CSARDRAGLEKLFF,TGCAGTGCTAGAGATAGGGCAGGGCTTGAAAAACTGTTTTTT
TRBJ1-2,many,-,TRBV20-1,CSALRSGGEGYGYTF,TGCAGTGCTCTGAGGTCCGGGGGCGAGGGCTATGGCTACACCTTC
TRBJ1-2,many,-,TRBV19,CASSIAQGYKDGYTF,TGTGCCAGTAGTATAGCGCAGGGGTACAAAGATGGCTACACCTTC
TRBJ2-7,-,TRBD2,TRBV20-1,CSAETSGVAYEQHF,TGCAGTGCCGAAACTAGCGGTGTCGCCTACGAGCAGCACTTC
TRBJ2-1,many,TRBD2,TRBV29-1,CSVEENSGRGQFF,TGCAGCGTTGAAGAAAATAGCGGGAGAGGGCAGTTCTTC
TRBJ2-1,many,TRBD1,TRBV28,CASSPIGTGRSNEQFF,TGTGCCAGCAGTCCTATTGGGACAGGGAGGTCGAATGAGCAGTTCTTC
TRBJ1-5,medium-sized,-,TRBV12-3/TRBV12-4,CASSGAPNRDINQPQHF,TGTGCCAGCAGTGGGGCCCCCAACAGGGATATCAATCAGCCCCAGCATTTT
TRBJ2-4,-,-,TRBV6-1,CARSRARGAKNIQYF,TGTGCCAGAAGCCGAGCCCGGGGGGCCAAAAACATTCAGTACTTC
TRBJ2-1,many,TRBD2,TRBV25-1,CASSESFREDTGDEQFF,TGTGCCAGCAGTGAATCGTTCCGGGAGGACACGGGTGATGAGCAGTTCTTC
TRBJ1-2,many,-,TRBV28,CASSLSWVNRGYTF,TGTGCCAGCAGTTTATCTTGGGTAAACCGGGGCTACACCTTC
TRBJ2-1,many,TRBD2,TRBV5-4,CASSIYREGDNEQFF,TGTGCCAGCAGCATCTACCGGGAGGGTGACAATGAGCAGTTCTTC